The T cell receptor beta chain described here comes from a study of shared clonotypes between healthy human individuals. Concerning this clone: Its antigen is not identified.

V lost 6 bases to trimming and J lost 8 bases, with 16 bases between them. This CDR3 is built from 14 residues. In germline, CDR1 is MDHEN, CDR2 SYDVKM. Points from the study as a whole: In general, naive subsets displayed greater estimated richness than memory subsets did. Clonotypes shared by all four sorted-subset donors had higher generation probabilities than non-shared clonotypes.

Across several immunoSEQ plates, the genomic DNA of each subset was split evenly. The table came from immunoSEQ multiplex PCR; TCRdb's copy has only in-frame clones and leaves some out. The sample contains 950,000 to 1,100,000 clones, 70% to 80% of which appear only once. The study separated CD4+ cells into CD45RA+ naive and CD45RA-negative memory subsets. This TCR was recovered from a man aged 18 to 30 in good health. Sequenced: memory CD4+ T cells sorted from blood. Subset meaning: CD45RA-negative fraction. This rearrangement joins TRBV28 to TRBJ1-4, with a weak D call TRBD1 (5 bases). CDR3 nucleotide sequence: TGTGCCAGCAGAAGTGTAGGGACGGGGGAAAAACTGTTTTTT. Protein: CASRSVGTGEKLFF.